The 24 T cell receptor beta chains below were found in one sample sequenced in a study of cytomegalovirus exposure and HLA in healthy donors. Vbeta (60) and Jbeta (13) primers were used in the PCR. Here immunoSEQ multiplex PCR was the method, and the copy in TCRdb shows in-frame clones only, minus some. Among about 190,000 clones listed, 65% to 85% were seen once. Sequencing was done on a sample of PBMCs. The receptors originated from a man in his forties in good health and CMV-seropositive.

V gene TRBV9 combines with J gene TRBJ2-1; TRBD1 matches at 9 bases. CDR1 and CDR2 (germline): SGDLS, YYNGEE. The CDR3 loop spans 15 amino acids. Trimming removed 5 bases from V and 1 base from J; junction bases left unmatched: 4. In nucleotides, the CDR3 is TGTGCCAGCAGTCGGGACAGGGCGTCCTACAATGAGCAGTTCTTC. It translates to CASSRDRASYNEQFF.

The chain is built from TRBV18 and TRBJ1-5, with 11 bases lining up with TRBD1. Looked up from germline, CDR1 is KGHSH and CDR2 is LQKENI. The CDR3 totals 16 residues. Germline trimming cut 5 bases from V and 5 bases from J; bases unmatched to any gene: 8. CDR3 protein: CASSSRDRGLYQPQHF. CDR3 coding DNA: TGTGCCAGCTCATCCCGGGACAGGGGGTTGTATCAGCCCCAGCATTTT. The variable domain in full, completed from reference TRBV18 and TRBJ1-5, reads NAGVMQNPRHLVRRRGQEARLRCSPMKGHSHVYWYRQLPEEGLKFMVYLQKENIIDESGMPKERFSAEFPKEGPSILRIQQVVRGDSAAYFCASSSRDRGLYQPQHFGDGTRLSIL.

The chain uses TRBV11-2 and TRBJ2-2; D unclear. Germline loops: CDR1 SGHAT, CDR2 FQNNGV. The germline V and J ends were trimmed by 5 bases and 5 bases, with 12 bases remaining between them. The CDR3 spans 14 residues. The CDR3 spells CASSPQLRTGELFF. The DNA of the CDR3 is TGTGCCAGCAGCCCACAGCTTAGGACCGGGGAGCTGTTTTTT.

The chain employs TRBV29-1 and TRBJ1-1, with a weak D call TRBD1 (6 bases). The germline V gene has CDR1 SQVTM and CDR2 ANQGSEA. The CDR3 has 15 amino acids. The V and J ends lost 4 bases and 2 bases respectively, with 17 bases between them. DNA of the CDR3: TGCAGCGTTGGGGCGACCTCAGGGGCTAACACTGAAGCTTTCTTT. It is translated as CSVGATSGANTEAFF.

This chain links TRBV18 with TRBJ1-2; tentative D call: TRBD1 (6 bases). The CDR3 spans 14 residues. The V end was cut by 6 bases, the J end by 2 bases, with 13 bases between. Germline V CDR1 and CDR2: KGHSH, LQKENI. CDR3 DNA sequence: TGTGCCAGCTCCCAGGACAGACAGAACTATGGCTACACCTTC. This translates into CASSQDRQNYGYTF.

This clone appeared a few times. The chain links TRBV10-2 to TRBJ2-5; a weak D match, TRBD2 (5 bases). The DNA matches TRBJ2-7 better at its end, which makes the J call doubtful. Germline values: CDR1 WSHSY, CDR2 SAAADI. The CDR3 spans 16 residues. The CDR3 DNA follows: TGCGCCAGCAGTGACCCCGGACTTGCCAGCTCCTACGAGCAGTACTTC. This gives the protein CASSDPGLASSYEQYF.

This rearrangement joins TRBV6-6 to TRBJ2-7; 9 nucleotides match TRBD1. CDR1 and CDR2 (germline): MNHNY, SVGAGI (reference sequence). CDR3 length: 14 residues. Trimming removed 0 bases from V and 4 bases from J; junction bases left unmatched: 1. CDR3 nucleotides: TGTGCCAGCAGTTACTCGACAGGGGGGTACGAGCAGTACTTC. Encoded protein: CASSYSTGGYEQYF.

Comment on this clone: This specimen includes other DNA sequences encoding the same CDR3. The chain couples TRBV5-1 to TRBJ1-4, with 7 nucleotides matching TRBD1. The CDR3 has 13 residues. V trimming: 0 bases; J trimming: 8 bases; junction bases outside the gene matches: 1. Germline lookup yields CDR1 SGHRS and CDR2 YFSETQ. Here the CDR3 DNA reads TGCGCCAGCAGCTTGGGGACAGGCGAAAAACTGTTTTTT. Protein sequence: CASSLGTGEKLFF.

Only a few counts were recorded for this clone. V usage is TRBV11-2 and J usage is TRBJ2-5, with 8 bases fitting TRBD1. CDR1 and CDR2 from the germline V gene are SGHAT and FQNNGV. This CDR3 has 14 residues. J gave up 5 bases and V 4 bases, and 6 bases lay outside the gene matches. The DNA for the CDR3 is TGTGCCAGCAGCTGGACAGGGCGGTGGGAGACCCAGTACTTC. It specifies CASSWTGRWETQYF. The full variable domain, its missing parts supplied by reference TRBV11-2 and TRBJ2-5, is EAGVAQSPRYKIIEKRQSVAFWCNPISGHATLYWYQQILGQGPKLLIQFQNNGVVDDSQLPKDRFSAERLKGVDSTLKIQPAKLEDSAVYLCASSWTGRWETQYFGPGTRLLVL.

The chain couples TRBV9 to TRBJ1-1, with 7 bases matching TRBD1. V was clipped by 3 bases and J by 1 base; unmatched bases: 3. CDR3 length: 14 residues. CDR1 SGDLS and CDR2 YYNGEE come from the germline V gene. The CDR3 loop is CASSGGQPNTEAFF. CDR3 nucleotides: TGTGCCAGCAGCGGGGGACAGCCGAACACTGAAGCTTTCTTT.

This chain joins TRBV5-8 and TRBJ1-5; D uncertain. The V end was cut by 4 bases, the J end by 4 bases, with 12 bases between. Germline V gives CDR1 SGHTS, CDR2 YDEGEE. The CDR3 loop spans 14 amino acids. CDR3 sequence: CASSKGFRNQPQHF. The CDR3 DNA reads TGTGCCAGCAGCAAAGGTTTCAGGAATCAGCCCCAGCATTTT.

The gene calls are TRBV9 and TRBJ1-1; D ambiguous. The V gene lost 1 base and the J gene lost 1 base, with 11 bases spanning the gap. The length of the CDR3 is 15 residues. Germline V gene lookup returns CDR1 SGDLS and CDR2 YYNGEE. As DNA, the CDR3 is TGTGCCAGCAGCGTACCGACCGGGGAGAACACTGAAGCTTTCTTT. Protein product: CASSVPTGENTEAFF.

In nucleotides, the CDR3 is TGTGCCAGCAGCCAGGACACGAACAGGGGTCACGAGCAGTACTTC. Translating gives CASSQDTNRGHEQYF. J is TRBJ2-7 and V is TRBV5-4, with TRBD1 matching 7 bases. The CDR3 length is 15 residues. Germline CDR1 and CDR2: SGHNT and YYREEE (reference sequence). V trimming: 4 bases; J trimming: 5 bases; junction bases outside the gene matches: 12.

This clone was detected only a few times. V is TRBV5-1 and J is TRBJ2-3; the D gene is possibly TRBD2 (5 bases). The CDR3 has 14 amino acids. V lost 4 bases and J lost 0, with 9 bases in between. Looked up from germline, CDR1 is SGHRS and CDR2 is YFSETQ. This CDR3 reads CASSLSASTDTQYF. The CDR3 DNA reads as TGCGCCAGCAGCCTTAGCGCCAGCACAGATACGCAGTATTTT.

For the CDR3, the DNA is TGTGCCAGCAGTTCCCTCCGACTAGCCCCGTTCTTC. It is translated as CASSSLRLAPFF. This chain connects TRBV28 to TRBJ2-1, with TRBD2 matching 7 bases. The CDR3 spans 12 residues. V was clipped by 4 bases and J by 15 bases; unmatched bases: 9. The germline V gene has CDR1 MDHEN and CDR2 SYDVKM. Supplemented by reference TRBV28 and TRBJ2-1, the full variable domain reads DVKVTQSSRYLVKRTGEKVFLECVQDMDHENMFWYRQDPGLGLRLIYFSYDVKMKEKGDIPEGYSVSREKKERFSLILESASTNQTSMYLCASSSLRLAPFFGPGTRLTVL.

V is TRBV6-5 and J is TRBJ1-1; TRBD1 matches 8 bases. The CDR3 runs to 15 residues. V dropped 2 bases and J dropped 1; count of bases not matched to a gene: 3. CDR1 and CDR2 from the germline V gene are MNHEY and SVGAGI. The CDR3: CASSYHQGANTEAFF. CDR3 nucleotide sequence: TGTGCCAGCAGTTACCATCAGGGGGCGAACACTGAAGCTTTCTTT.

The chain combines TRBV7-9 with TRBJ2-2, with D unresolved. Per germline, CDR1 SEHNR and CDR2 FQNEAQ (reference sequence). The CDR3 runs 14 residues. The V and J ends lost 0 bases and 7 bases respectively, with 9 bases between them. The CDR3: CASSLAYGGGELFF. CDR3 DNA sequence: TGTGCCAGCAGCTTAGCTTACGGTGGCGGGGAGCTGTTTTTT.

The chain uses TRBV29-1 and TRBJ2-1; a possible D gene is TRBD2 (5 bases). Looked up from germline, CDR1 is SQVTM and CDR2 is ANQGSEA. V was cut by 5 bases and J by 9 bases, with 23 bases left in between. The CDR3 sequence is 15 residues long. The CDR3 is CSVLTATTSSAEQFF. CDR3 DNA sequence: TGCAGCGTTCTTACGGCGACTACTAGTTCGGCTGAGCAGTTCTTC.

This clone occurred a few times. This sequence joins TRBV30 and TRBJ1-2; D is perhaps TRBD1 (6 bases). Trimming left V 4 bases short and J 9 bases short, with 12 bases between. This CDR3 region has 11 residues. In germline, CDR1 is GTSNPN, CDR2 SVGIG (reference sequence). The chain's CDR3 is CAWTLQGRYTF. In DNA form, the CDR3 reads TGTGCCTGGACCTTACAGGGCCGCTACACCTTC.

The chain joins TRBV7-9 to TRBJ2-7; possibly TRBD2 for D (5 bases). In germline, CDR1 is SEHNR, CDR2 FQNEAQ (reference sequence). The CDR3 is 14 amino acids. Trimming shortened V by 1 base and J by 5 bases, and 12 bases separated the two germline ends. Here the CDR3 DNA reads TGTGCCAGCAGCTTAGTGGCTAGCAGGAACGAGCAGTACTTC. Translation: CASSLVASRNEQYF. Combining the CDR3 with reference TRBV7-9 and TRBJ2-7 gives the whole variable domain DTGVSQNPRHKITKRGQNVTFRCDPISEHNRLYWYRQTLGQGPEFLTYFQNEAQLEKSRLLSDRFSAERPKGSFSTLEIQRTEQGDSAMYLCASSLVASRNEQYFGPGTRLTVT.

Points on this clone: This CDR3 is missing its conserved last phenylalanine or tryptophan, likely due to a read error. The CDR3 region has the DNA TGTGCCAGCAGCGGCCGAGGAGGGGCGGTTGACTATGGCTACACCCTC. Translation: CASSGRGGAVDYGYTL. The J gene is TRBJ1-2, the V gene TRBV14, with a tentative D call TRBD1 (5 bases). V was cut by 5 bases and J by 3 bases, with 19 bases left in between. The CDR3 extends over 16 amino acids. From germline, CDR1 is SGHDN and CDR2 FVKESK.

The rearrangement links TRBV5-1 to TRBJ2-2; D gene uncertain. Germline loops: CDR1 SGHRS, CDR2 YFSETQ. The CDR3 is 13 amino acids. V lost 4 bases to trimming and J lost 6 bases, with 10 bases between them. The CDR3 DNA reads TGCGCCAGCAGCCCGACGGGTCCCGGGGAGCTGTTTTTT. This translates into CASSPTGPGELFF. Filled out from reference TRBV5-1 and TRBJ2-2, the complete variable domain reads KAGVTQTPRYLIKTRGQQVTLSCSPISGHRSVSWYQQTPGQGLQFLFEYFSETQRNKGNFPGRFSGRQFSNSRSEMNVSTLELGDSALYLCASSPTGPGELFFGEGSRLTVL.

This chain connects TRBV6-5 to TRBJ2-1, with D possibly TRBD2 on 6 matching bases. Germline-derived CDR1 and CDR2 are MNHEY and SVGAGI. The CDR3 loop spans 15 amino acids. The germline V and J ends were trimmed by 4 bases and 1 base, with 11 bases remaining between them. Written as DNA, the CDR3 is TGTGCCAGCAGTTCTGACGGGAGTTCCTACAATGAGCAGTTCTTC. Its translation: CASSSDGSSYNEQFF.

The rearrangement uses TRBV6-5 and TRBJ2-1; TRBD2 agrees at 10 bases. CDR3 length: 15 amino acids. V lost 6 bases, J lost 2 bases, and 4 bases stayed unmatched. Per the germline V gene, CDR1 is MNHEY and CDR2 is SVGAGI. This chain's CDR3 is CASSLLAGAYNEQFF. In DNA, the CDR3 is TGTGCCAGCAGCCTTCTAGCGGGAGCCTACAATGAGCAGTTCTTC.